The entry below describes one T cell receptor (beta chain). The data were taken from a study of blood T cell repertoires in COVID-19. Looking at the study overall: The study drew acute and convalescent COVID-19 samples from the United States, Italy and Spain. PBMCs, B-cell-depleted T cells, or T cells were the source of the cDNA or gDNA that made up the material.

Recruited during active infection, patients (from Seattle) were subsequently followed longitudinally. The CDR3 runs 15 residues. The germline V gene encodes CDR1 MDHEN and CDR2 SYDVKM. Between the trimmed V and J ends, which lost 10 bases and 0 bases, there was a span of 15 bases. Original processing methods: Researchers report that nucleated cell counts were estimated from reference gene primer amplification. Only in-frame clones appear in the TCRdb table, and some are missing; sequencing was by immunoSEQ multiplex PCR. Clonal size and the V and J genes are those of that table, whereas D and trimming came from the DNA. The repertoire holds about 270,000 clones, with about four fifths as singletons.

Sequences were obtained from peripheral blood. V gene TRBV28 combines with J gene TRBJ1-4; D is possibly TRBD1 (6 bases). This TCR came from a human donor with COVID-19, enrolled during active disease. The donor label of this sample is uncertain. In nucleotides, the CDR3 is TGTGCCACCAAGGGGACACAATCAACTAATGAAAAACTGTTTTTT. Encoded protein: CATKGTQSTNEKLFF.